A selection of T cell receptor beta chains follows, all from one sample in a study of graft-versus-host responses after intestinal transplantation. These receptors are not linked to any known antigen. The repertoire was sequenced with immunoSEQ multiplex PCR; TCRdb's copy has only in-frame clones and lacks some. The sample lists roughly 110,000 clones, roughly nine tenths occurring once. The sample here was unstimulated CD4+ T cells sorted from spleen or lymph node cells, taken before transplant. The source of these receptors is a human donor who was the organ donor for an intestinal transplant. The CDR3 runs from the conserved cysteine through the conserved F or W. A D gene is named only where the DNA matches it firmly.

>TRBJ2-5|TRBV13|TRBD2
CASSLGARGGETQYF
>TRBJ1-5|TRBV4-1|-
CASSPIWGGNQPQHF
>TRBJ2-3|TRBV19|-
CASSTVSPEHADTQYF
>TRBJ2-5|TRBV11-3|-
CASSLVAGSQETQYF
>TRBJ2-2|TRBV11-2|-
CASSFVATRTGELFF
>TRBJ2-5|TRBV5-1|-
CASRGGETQYF
>TRBJ2-1|TRBV2|-
CASSPLAGKWYNEQFF
>TRBJ1-1|TRBV4-1|-
CASSQGLERGTEAFF
>TRBJ2-5|TRBV6-1|-
CASSVYGLDQETQYF
>TRBJ2-3|TRBV6-1|TRBD1
CASSVRDRGLDTQYF
>TRBJ2-1|TRBV28|TRBD2
CASSDSGRVYNEQFF
>TRBJ2-5|TRBV5-8|TRBD2
CASSLQRGEVQETQYF
>TRBJ1-2|TRBV5-1|TRBD1
CASSRDSNYGYTF
>TRBJ1-3|TRBV6-1|-
CASSSRIGHGNTIYF